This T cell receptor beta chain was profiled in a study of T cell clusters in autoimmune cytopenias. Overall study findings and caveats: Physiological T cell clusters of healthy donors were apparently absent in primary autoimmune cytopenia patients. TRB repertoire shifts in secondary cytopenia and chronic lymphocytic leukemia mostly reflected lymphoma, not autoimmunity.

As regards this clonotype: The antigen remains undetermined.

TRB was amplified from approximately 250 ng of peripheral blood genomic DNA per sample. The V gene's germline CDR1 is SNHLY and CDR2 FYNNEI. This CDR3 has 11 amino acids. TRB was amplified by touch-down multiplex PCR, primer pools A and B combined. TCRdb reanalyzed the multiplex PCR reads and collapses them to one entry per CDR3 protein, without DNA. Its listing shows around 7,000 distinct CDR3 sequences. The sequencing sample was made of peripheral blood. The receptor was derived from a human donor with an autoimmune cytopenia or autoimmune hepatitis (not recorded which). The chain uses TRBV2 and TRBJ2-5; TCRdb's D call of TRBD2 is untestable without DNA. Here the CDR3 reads CASSAGETQYF.